The 23 T cell receptor beta chains below come from one sample, sequenced in a study of blood T cell repertoires in COVID-19 (dated by TCRdb to the early 2020s). The library relied on the immunoSEQ multiplex PCR assay. TCRdb's version of the immuneACCESS table is confined to in-frame rearrangements and falls short of the full clone set. An unresolved V gene accounts for under half of the shortfall where checked; the remainder is of unknown origin. Counted in this sample were some 180,000 clones; less than 85% of them appeared once. Around 7% of the sample is held by the ten biggest clonotypes. What was sequenced was peripheral blood. Receptors originate from a human donor in a cohort sampled during active COVID-19.

The V call is TRBV25-1, the J call TRBJ2-7; 10 bases are a match to TRBD1. Germline V CDR1 and CDR2: MGHDK, SYGVNS. This CDR3 has 14 amino acids. Trimming took 6 bases from V and 6 from J; bases not matched to a gene: 8. As DNA, the CDR3 is TGTGCCAGCAGAGGGACAGGGGCTTGGGGCGAGCAGTACTTC. Translated: CASRGTGAWGEQYF.

This clone was detected only a few times. CDR3 sequence (DNA): TGTGCCAGCAGCTCCCGGGGACAGGCTAACTATGGCTACACCTTC. It translates to CASSSRGQANYGYTF. The rearrangement links TRBV7-9 to TRBJ1-2; 8 bases agree with TRBD1. J lost 0 bases, V lost 4 bases, and 4 bases had no gene match. CDR3 length: 15 amino acids. Germline CDR1 and CDR2: SEHNR and FQNEAQ (reference sequence).

Only a few counts were recorded for this clone. V and J are TRBV30 and TRBJ1-2, with 12 bases matching TRBD1. This CDR3 has 13 residues. The trim removed 4 bases at V and 6 bases at J, leaving 3 bases unmatched. CDR1 is GTSNPN and CDR2 is SVGIG in the germline V gene (reference sequence). The CDR3 DNA follows: TGTGCCTGGAACCGGGACAGGGGGCATGGCTACACCTTC. This encodes CAWNRDRGHGYTF.

This chain uses TRBV14 with TRBJ2-7; no clear D gene. Germline CDR1 is SGHDN and CDR2 is FVKESK. The length of the CDR3 is 13 residues. The V end was cut by 1 base, the J end by 2 bases, with 6 bases between. The CDR3 nucleotides are TGTGCCAGCAGCCAAGGGCCAACCTACGAGCAGTACTTC. Translated: CASSQGPTYEQYF.

This chain connects TRBV2 to TRBJ2-3; 11 nucleotides agree with TRBD2. Germline V lookup: CDR1 SNHLY, CDR2 FYNNEI. This CDR3 contains 13 residues. V shed 7 bases, J shed 5 bases, and the junction held 2 bases outside the gene matches. The CDR3 protein is CASTLAGGDTQYF. CDR3 bases: TGTGCCAGCACGCTAGCGGGGGGAGATACGCAGTATTTT.

This clone was recorded only once. The chain links TRBV19 to TRBJ1-1; tentative D call: TRBD1 (5 bases). The CDR3 sequence is 14 residues long. Germline assignment: CDR1 LNHDA and CDR2 SQIVND (reference sequence). The V and J ends lost 7 bases and 5 bases respectively, with 17 bases between them. CDR3 in amino acids: CASTARVAETEAFF. The DNA for the CDR3 is TGTGCCAGTACCGCCAGGGTAGCAGAGACTGAAGCTTTCTTT. The full variable domain, rest sourced from reference TRBV19 and TRBJ1-1, is DGGITQSPKYLFRKEGQNVTLSCEQNLNHDAMYWYRQDPGQGLRLIYYSQIVNDFQKGDIAEGYSVSREKKESFPLTVTSAQKNPTAFYLCASTARVAETEAFFGQGTRLTVV.

The rearrangement joins TRBV3-1 (or the pseudogene TRBV3-2) to TRBJ1-2; 7 nucleotides match TRBD1. The CDR3 extends over 16 amino acids. J gave up 8 bases and V 0 bases, and 12 bases lay outside the gene matches. Germline CDR1 LGHDT, CDR2 YNNKEL (reference sequence). DNA of the CDR3: TGTGCCAGCAGCCAAGATCCGGGGCAGGGGGTAAAAGGCTACACCTTC. Translating it yields CASSQDPGQGVKGYTF.

Only one count was recorded for this clone. The chain joins TRBV3-1 (or the pseudogene TRBV3-2) to TRBJ2-7; D possibly corresponds to TRBD2 (5 bases). Germline CDR1 LGHDT, CDR2 YNNKEL (reference sequence). V gave up 3 bases and J gave up 5 bases, with 20 bases separating them. This CDR3 contains 16 residues. Here the CDR3 DNA reads TGTGCCAGCAGCCACCCCCCGGGGAGCGGAGGTAACGAGCAGTACTTC. Its protein is CASSHPPGSGGNEQYF.

This chain links TRBV7-2 with TRBJ2-7; 9 positions agree with TRBD2. Germline-derived CDR1 and CDR2 are SGHTA and FQGNSA. The V gene end was trimmed by 1 base and the J gene end by 5 bases; junction bases not matched to a gene: 9. The CDR3 has 16 residues. The CDR3 here is CASSLVASGENHEQYF. The CDR3 DNA reads TGTGCCAGCAGCTTAGTTGCTAGCGGGGAAAATCACGAGCAGTACTTC.

The rearrangement joins TRBV11-3 to TRBJ2-2; D might be TRBD2 (6 bases). CDR1 and CDR2 (germline): SGHNT, YENEEA. The germline V and J ends were trimmed by 2 bases and 1 base, with 8 bases remaining between them. The CDR3 runs 15 residues. The CDR3 DNA is TGTGCCAGCAGCTTAAACGGGGGGAACACCGGGGAGCTGTTTTTT. Encoded protein: CASSLNGGNTGELFF.

The count of this clone is one. The chain carries TRBV5-1 and TRBJ1-2; D perhaps matches TRBD1 (5 bases). CDR3 length equals 14 residues. V was shortened by 6 bases and J by 4 bases, with 16 bases between the two germline ends. Germline values: CDR1 SGHRS, CDR2 YFSETQ. The CDR3 here is CASNKGREGYGYTF. The CDR3 nucleotides are TGCGCCAGCAACAAGGGGAGGGAGGGCTATGGCTACACCTTC.

The chain employs TRBV2 and TRBJ1-2; TRBD1 might be the D (5 bases). The CDR3 covers 13 residues. CDR1 and CDR2 from the germline V gene are SNHLY and FYNNEI. The ends were cut back, 7 bases at V and 2 bases at J, with 11 bases in the middle. CDR3 region: CASTGERNYGYTF. CDR3 sequence (DNA): TGTGCCAGCACGGGGGAACGCAACTATGGCTACACCTTC.

The rearrangement links TRBV19 to TRBJ1-5; 10 positions agree with TRBD1. The trim removed 6 bases at V and 0 bases at J, leaving 8 bases unmatched. This CDR3 region has 17 residues. Germline V gene data show CDR1 as LNHDA and CDR2 as SQIVND (reference sequence). CDR3 DNA: TGTGCCAGTAGCCGGACAGGGGGGGGCTATAGCAATCAGCCCCAGCATTTT. Its protein is CASSRTGGGYSNQPQHF.

The rearrangement links TRBV9 to TRBJ2-2; TRBD1 matches at 9 bases. Germline V gene sequence: CDR1 SGDLS, CDR2 YYNGEE. V trimming: 5 bases; J trimming: 4 bases; junction bases outside the gene matches: 3. The CDR3 is made up of 14 amino acids. The CDR3 DNA reads TGTGCCAGCAGGGAGGGACAGGGCACCGGGGAGCTGTTTTTT. This translates into CASREGQGTGELFF.

The J gene is TRBJ2-4, the V gene TRBV19; possible D gene TRBD1, 5 bases. V lost 4 bases and J lost 0, with 16 bases in between. Germline-derived CDR1 and CDR2 are LNHDA and SQIVND (reference sequence). This CDR3 contains 17 residues. CDR3 sequence (DNA): TGTGCCAGTAGTAACAACAGGATTTCTTTAGCCAAAAACATTCAGTACTTC. Protein product: CASSNNRISLAKNIQYF. Variable domain in full (rest from reference TRBV19 and TRBJ2-4): DGGITQSPKYLFRKEGQNVTLSCEQNLNHDAMYWYRQDPGQGLRLIYYSQIVNDFQKGDIAEGYSVSREKKESFPLTVTSAQKNPTAFYLCASSNNRISLAKNIQYFGAGTRLSVL.

This chain connects TRBV13 to TRBJ1-4; 11 bases agree with TRBD1. Trimming took 4 bases from V and 4 from J; bases not matched to a gene: 11. CDR3 length: 18 residues. The germline gives CDR1 PRHDT, CDR2 FYEKMQ (reference sequence). The CDR3 region is CASSSWTVGTGGNEKLFF. CDR3 sequence (DNA): TGTGCCAGCAGCTCGTGGACAGTCGGGACAGGGGGTAATGAAAAACTGTTTTTT.

The rearrangement uses TRBV24-1 and TRBJ2-1, with 11 bases that match TRBD2. The germline gives CDR1 KGHDR, CDR2 SFDVKD. The CDR3 is 16 residues long. J was trimmed by 2 bases and V by 4 bases; bases with no gene match: 3. This CDR3 reads CATSDDSGGAYNEQFF. Here the CDR3 DNA reads TGTGCCACCAGTGACGATAGCGGGGGGGCCTACAATGAGCAGTTCTTC.

This clone has just a few counts. The chain recombines TRBV10-3 with TRBJ1-3; D is possibly TRBD1 (6 bases). The V and J ends lost 4 bases and 4 bases respectively, with 23 bases between them. The V gene's germline CDR1 is ENHRY and CDR2 SYGVKD. The CDR3 totals 18 residues. The CDR3 coding sequence is TGTGCCATCAGTGGGTCAACCCCAGACAGGAGACGAGGAAACACCATATATTTT. Its protein is CAISGSTPDRRRGNTIYF.

The chain is built from TRBV29-1 and TRBJ2-3, with TRBD2 identical over 14 bases. Germline trimming cut 7 bases from V and 5 bases from J; bases unmatched to any gene: 2. The CDR3 consists of 13 residues. Germline V gives CDR1 SQVTM, CDR2 ANQGSEA. In DNA form, the CDR3 reads TGCAGCGGCGGGACTAGCGGGGGAGATACGCAGTATTTT. It translates to CSGGTSGGDTQYF.

The J gene is TRBJ2-7, the V gene TRBV4-1, with D possibly being TRBD1 (6 bases). V was clipped by 1 base and J by 0 bases, with 16 bases between them. In germline, CDR1 is MGHRA, CDR2 YSYEKL. The CDR3 length is 17 residues. CDR3 sequence: CASSQVGVLDSSYEQYF. The CDR3, as DNA: TGCGCCAGCAGCCAAGTGGGTGTGTTGGACAGCTCCTACGAGCAGTACTTC.

This clone has only one observation. The rearrangement uses TRBV5-5 and TRBJ2-7; 9 nucleotides align to TRBD2. This CDR3 is 14 amino acids long. In germline, CDR1 is SGHKS, CDR2 YYEKEE (reference sequence). V was clipped by 5 bases and J by 4 bases; unmatched bases: 7. The CDR3 DNA sequence: TGTGCCAGCAGTTTTTTTAGCGGGGGTTACGAGCAGTACTTC. It specifies CASSFFSGGYEQYF.

About this clone itself: The same CDR3 also results from other DNA sequences found in this sample. The chain links TRBV19 to TRBJ1-5; D is possibly TRBD1 (5 bases). The V end lost 1 base, the J end lost 4 bases, and 11 bases lay between the germline ends. CDR3 length: 15 residues. Germline V CDR1 and CDR2: LNHDA, SQIVND (reference sequence). CDR3 in amino acids: CASSIGQGINQPQHF. The CDR3 DNA is TGTGCCAGTAGTATAGGGCAGGGTATAAATCAGCCCCAGCATTTT. Supplemented by reference TRBV19 and TRBJ1-5, the full variable domain reads DGGITQSPKYLFRKEGQNVTLSCEQNLNHDAMYWYRQDPGQGLRLIYYSQIVNDFQKGDIAEGYSVSREKKESFPLTVTSAQKNPTAFYLCASSIGQGINQPQHFGDGTRLSIL.

This chain links TRBV6-5 with TRBJ1-5; 7 nucleotides line up with TRBD1. CDR3 size: 14 residues. CDR1 and CDR2 from the germline V gene are MNHEY and SVGAGI. Losses at the gene ends were 11 bases for V and 3 bases for J; bases not matched to a gene: 10. The CDR3 nucleotides read TGTGCCCATGCTTGGACAGGTATCAATCAGCCCCAGCATTTT. Residues: CAHAWTGINQPQHF.